This T cell receptor (beta chain) is from a study of blood T cell repertoires in COVID-19. The overall study: Donors in the United States, Italy and Spain gave samples during acute or convalescent COVID-19. PBMCs, B-cell-depleted T cells, or T cells were the source of the cDNA or gDNA that made up the material.

How the authors handled the data: How many nucleated cells were present was estimated from reference gene primer amplification. Here immunoSEQ multiplex PCR was the method, and the copy in TCRdb shows in-frame clones only, minus some. V, J and clone size derive from that table, while D and trimming were established from the DNA sequence. The sample consists of tens of thousands of clones, 75% to 95% of them appearing once. The CDR3 is 16 amino acids. V shed 3 bases and J 4 bases; nucleotides not matched to a gene: 8. Germline V lookup: CDR1 MDHEN, CDR2 SYDVKM. The specimen sequenced was peripheral blood. This TCR derives from a man in his sixties with acute or convalescent COVID-19. This rearrangement joins TRBV28 to TRBJ1-3; 8 nucleotides agree with TRBD1. CDR3 protein: CASSFSSRGLGNTIYF. In DNA form, the CDR3 reads TGTGCCAGCAGTTTTTCCTCCAGGGGGCTCGGAAACACCATATATTTT.